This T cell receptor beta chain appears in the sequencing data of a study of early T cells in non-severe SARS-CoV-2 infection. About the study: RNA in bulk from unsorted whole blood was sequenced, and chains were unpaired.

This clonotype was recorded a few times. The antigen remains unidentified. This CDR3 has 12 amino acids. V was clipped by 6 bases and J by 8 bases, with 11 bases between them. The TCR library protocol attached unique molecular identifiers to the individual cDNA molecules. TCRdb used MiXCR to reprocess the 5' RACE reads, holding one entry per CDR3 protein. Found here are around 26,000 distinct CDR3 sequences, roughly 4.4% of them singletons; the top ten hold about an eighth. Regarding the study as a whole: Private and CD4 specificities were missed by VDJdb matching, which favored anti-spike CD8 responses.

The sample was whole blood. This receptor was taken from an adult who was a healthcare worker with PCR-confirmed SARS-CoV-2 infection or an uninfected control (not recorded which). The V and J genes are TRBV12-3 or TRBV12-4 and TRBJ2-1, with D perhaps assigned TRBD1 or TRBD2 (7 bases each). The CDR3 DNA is TGTGCCAGCAGCCCAGGGGGGGATGAGCAGTTCTTC. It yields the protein CASSPGGDEQFF.